The 5 T cell receptor beta chains below come from one sample, sequenced in a study of T cells after posttransplantation cyclophosphamide. Cyclophosphamide on days +3 and +4 followed busulfan-fludarabine conditioning and a marrow graft. The method was immunoSEQ multiplex PCR; TCRdb's version includes in-frame clones alone and lacks a portion of them. Of over 9,000 clones in the sample, around 80% were seen once. The sample in question was PBMCs, obtained after allogeneic stem cell transplant with posttransplant cyclophosphamide. These receptor sequences come from a female patient aged 50-59 years who received an allogeneic stem cell transplant from a related donor, was CMV-positive, and had no GVHD. Some T cells could come from the graft donor.

This clone was seen more than once but under ten times. J is TRBJ1-6 and V is TRBV10-3; D remains ambiguous. Germline loops: CDR1 ENHRY, CDR2 SYGVKD. This CDR3 has 14 residues. V shed 3 bases and J shed 6 bases, with 9 bases lying between them. DNA of the CDR3: TGTGCCATCAGTGATCGGGGTGTTAATTCACCCCTCCACTTT. Its translation is CAISDRGVNSPLHF.

The rearrangement links TRBV4-2 to TRBJ2-7, with D possibly being TRBD1 (5 bases). Trimming took off 0 bases at V and 0 bases at J, with 12 bases between the two ends. Germline CDR1 is LGHNA and CDR2 is YNFKEQ. The CDR3 has 16 amino acids. CDR3 amino acids: CASSQDSQAISYEQYF. CDR3 bases: TGTGCCAGCAGCCAAGATTCACAGGCGATCTCCTACGAGCAGTACTTC.

The rearrangement joins TRBV7-9 to TRBJ1-1; D possibly corresponds to TRBD1 (5 bases). V dropped 7 bases and J dropped 2 bases, with 11 bases sitting between them. CDR1 is SEHNR and CDR2 is FQNEAQ in the germline V gene (reference sequence). The CDR3 has 13 amino acids. CDR3 in amino acids: CASTRDFNTEAFF. DNA for the CDR3: TGTGCCAGCACCCGGGACTTTAACACTGAAGCTTTCTTT. Filled out from reference TRBV7-9 and TRBJ1-1, the complete variable domain reads DTGVSQNPRHKITKRGQNVTFRCDPISEHNRLYWYRQTLGQGPEFLTYFQNEAQLEKSRLLSDRFSAERPKGSFSTLEIQRTEQGDSAMYLCASTRDFNTEAFFGQGTRLTVV.

V gene TRBV6-6 combines with J gene TRBJ1-1, with 8 nucleotides matching TRBD1. Germline V lookup: CDR1 MNHNY, CDR2 SVGAGI (reference sequence). This CDR3 region has 14 residues. The trim removed 0 bases at V and 8 bases at J, leaving 5 bases unmatched. Written as DNA, the CDR3 is TGTGCCAGCAGTTACTCTGGACAGGGCCAGGAAGCTTTCTTT. This encodes CASSYSGQGQEAFF.

The chain has TRBV30 and TRBJ1-1; possibly TRBD1 for D (6 bases). Trimming left V 0 bases short and J 4 bases short, with 9 bases between. This CDR3 contains 13 residues. Germline V CDR1 and CDR2: GTSNPN, SVGIG (reference sequence). The CDR3 DNA reads as TGTGCCTGGAGTGTCCCAGGGGTCACTGAAGCTTTCTTT. As protein: CAWSVPGVTEAFF.